This entry lists 3 T cell receptor beta chains sequenced from one sample in a study of T-cell reconstitution after alpha-beta-depleted transplantation in children. This sample's TCRbeta library carried unique molecular identifier barcodes. TCRdb used MiXCR to reprocess the PCR reads, holding one entry per CDR3 protein. The data contain around 500,000 distinct CDR3 sequences, roughly an eighth of them singletons. This specimen consisted of PBMCs from the stem cell graft donor, obtained from the stem cell graft. These receptors came from a human donor who donated a stem cell graft to a child with combined immunodeficiency.

The chain combines TRBV5-1 with TRBJ2-1; the D is unclear. CDR1 is SGHRS, CDR2 YFSETQ, per germline. Trimming removed 6 bases at V and 0 bases at J, with 13 bases between. The CDR3 covers 15 residues. The CDR3 loop is CASISDAASYNEQFF. The CDR3 nucleotides read TGCGCCAGCATTTCTGACGCGGCCTCCTACAATGAGCAGTTCTTC.

The gene calls are TRBV27 and TRBJ2-2; a weak D match, TRBD1 (6 bases). The CDR3 is made up of 13 amino acids. Germline lookup yields CDR1 MNHEY and CDR2 SMNVEV (reference sequence). The V gene lost 6 bases and the J gene lost 7 bases, with 12 bases spanning the gap. CDR3 sequence: CASRKQGDGELFF. The CDR3 coding sequence is TGTGCCAGCAGAAAACAGGGTGACGGGGAGCTGTTTTTT.

This clonotype was picked up many times. V gene TRBV29-1 combines with J gene TRBJ2-1; 8 bases agree with TRBD1. Germline CDR1 is SQVTM and CDR2 is ANQGSEA. V shed 7 bases, J shed 2 bases, and the junction held 4 bases outside the gene matches. The CDR3 consists of 13 residues. DNA for the CDR3: TGCAGCGCCCCGACAGGGGCCTACAATGAGCAGTTCTTC. This encodes CSAPTGAYNEQFF.